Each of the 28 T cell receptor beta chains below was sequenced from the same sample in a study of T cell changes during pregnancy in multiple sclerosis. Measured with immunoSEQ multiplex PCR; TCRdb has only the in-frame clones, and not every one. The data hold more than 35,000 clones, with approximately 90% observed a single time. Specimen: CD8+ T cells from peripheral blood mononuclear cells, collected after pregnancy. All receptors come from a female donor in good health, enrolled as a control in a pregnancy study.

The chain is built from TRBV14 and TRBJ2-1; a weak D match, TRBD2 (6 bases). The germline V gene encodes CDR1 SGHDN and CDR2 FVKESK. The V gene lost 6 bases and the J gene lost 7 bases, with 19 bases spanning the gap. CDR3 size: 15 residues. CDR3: CASRGGADRRNEQFF. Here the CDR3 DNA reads TGTGCCAGCAGGGGCGGGGCCGACCGAAGGAATGAGCAGTTCTTC.

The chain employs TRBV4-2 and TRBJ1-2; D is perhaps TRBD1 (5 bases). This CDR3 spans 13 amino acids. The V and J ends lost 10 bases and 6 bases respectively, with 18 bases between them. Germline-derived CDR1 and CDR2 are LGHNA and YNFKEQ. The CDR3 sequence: CAIRVAGKNGYTF. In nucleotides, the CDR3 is TGTGCCATACGAGTTGCAGGGAAAAATGGCTACACCTTC.

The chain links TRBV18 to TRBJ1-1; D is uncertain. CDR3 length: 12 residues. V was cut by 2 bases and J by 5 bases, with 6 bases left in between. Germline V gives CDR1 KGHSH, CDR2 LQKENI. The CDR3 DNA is TGTGCCAGCTCACCAACGCGGACTGAAGCTTTCTTT. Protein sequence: CASSPTRTEAFF.

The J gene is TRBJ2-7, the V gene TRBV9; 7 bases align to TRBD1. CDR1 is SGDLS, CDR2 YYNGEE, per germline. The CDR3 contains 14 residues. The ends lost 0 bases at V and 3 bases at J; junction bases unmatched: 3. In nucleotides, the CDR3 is TGTGCCAGCAGCGTAGGAGGGGACAGCTACGAGCAGTACTTC. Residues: CASSVGGDSYEQYF.

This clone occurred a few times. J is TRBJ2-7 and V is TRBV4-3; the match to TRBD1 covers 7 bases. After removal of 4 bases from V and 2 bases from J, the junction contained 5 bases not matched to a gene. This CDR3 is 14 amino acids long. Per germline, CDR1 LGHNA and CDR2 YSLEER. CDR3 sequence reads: CASSPGTATYEQYF. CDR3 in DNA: TGCGCCAGCAGCCCCGGGACAGCCACCTACGAGCAGTACTTC.

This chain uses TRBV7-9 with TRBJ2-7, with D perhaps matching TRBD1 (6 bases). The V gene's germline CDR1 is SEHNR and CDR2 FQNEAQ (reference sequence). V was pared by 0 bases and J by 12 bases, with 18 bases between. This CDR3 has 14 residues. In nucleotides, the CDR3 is TGTGCCAGCAGCTTAGCCAGGGACACCCGGCTCCGGTACTTC. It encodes CASSLARDTRLRYF.

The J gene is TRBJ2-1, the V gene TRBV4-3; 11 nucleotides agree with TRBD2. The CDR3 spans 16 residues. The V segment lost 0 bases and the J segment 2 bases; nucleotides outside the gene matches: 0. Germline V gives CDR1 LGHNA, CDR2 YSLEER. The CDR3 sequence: CASSQELAGAYNEQFF. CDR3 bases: TGCGCCAGCAGCCAAGAACTAGCGGGGGCCTACAATGAGCAGTTCTTC.

The CDR3 protein is CASSPDRVSSGAFF. DNA for the CDR3: TGTGCCAGCAGCCCGGACAGGGTATCCTCCGGGGCTTTCTTT. The rearrangement uses TRBV5-4 and TRBJ1-1; 8 bases agree with TRBD1. This CDR3 comprises 14 residues. The ends lost 4 bases at V and 11 bases at J; junction bases unmatched: 13. The V gene's germline CDR1 is SGHNT and CDR2 YYREEE (reference sequence).

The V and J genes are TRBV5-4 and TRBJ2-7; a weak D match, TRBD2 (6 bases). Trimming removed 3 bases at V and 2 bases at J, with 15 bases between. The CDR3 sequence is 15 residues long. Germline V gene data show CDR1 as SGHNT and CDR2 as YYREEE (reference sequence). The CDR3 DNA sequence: TGTGCCAGCAGCTCCAGCGGGTTCTCGGCCTACGAGCAGTACTTC. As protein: CASSSSGFSAYEQYF.

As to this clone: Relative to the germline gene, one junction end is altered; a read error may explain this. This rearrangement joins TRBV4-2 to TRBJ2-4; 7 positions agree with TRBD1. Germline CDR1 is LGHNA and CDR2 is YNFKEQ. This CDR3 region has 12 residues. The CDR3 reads CASSHDRDSSIF. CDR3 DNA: TGTGCCAGCAGCCACGACCGGGACAGTAGTATCTTC.

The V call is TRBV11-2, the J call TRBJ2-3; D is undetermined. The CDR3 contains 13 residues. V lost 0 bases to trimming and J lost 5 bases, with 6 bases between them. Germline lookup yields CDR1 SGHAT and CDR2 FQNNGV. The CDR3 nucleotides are TGTGCCAGCAGCTTAGAGGTAGAAGATACGCAGTATTTT. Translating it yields CASSLEVEDTQYF.

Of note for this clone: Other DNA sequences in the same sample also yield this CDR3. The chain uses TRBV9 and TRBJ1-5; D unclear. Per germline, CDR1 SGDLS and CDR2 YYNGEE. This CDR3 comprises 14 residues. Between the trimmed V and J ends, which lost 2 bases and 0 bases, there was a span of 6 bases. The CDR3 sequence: CASSVGDSNQPQHF. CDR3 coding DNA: TGTGCCAGCAGCGTGGGAGATAGCAATCAGCCCCAGCATTTT.

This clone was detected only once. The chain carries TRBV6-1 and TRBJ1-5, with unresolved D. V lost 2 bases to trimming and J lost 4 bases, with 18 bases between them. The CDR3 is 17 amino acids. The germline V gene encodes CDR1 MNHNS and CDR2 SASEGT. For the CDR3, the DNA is TGTGCCAGCAGTGAATTATCGTACCTTCTAAGTAATCAGCCCCAGCATTTT. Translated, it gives CASSELSYLLSNQPQHF.

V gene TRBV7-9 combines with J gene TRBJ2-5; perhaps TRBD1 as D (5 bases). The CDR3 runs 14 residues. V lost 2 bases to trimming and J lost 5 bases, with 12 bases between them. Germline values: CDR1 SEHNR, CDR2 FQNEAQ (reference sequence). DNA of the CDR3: TGTGCCAGCAGCTTATGGGCGACAGAGGAGACCCAGTACTTC. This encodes CASSLWATEETQYF.

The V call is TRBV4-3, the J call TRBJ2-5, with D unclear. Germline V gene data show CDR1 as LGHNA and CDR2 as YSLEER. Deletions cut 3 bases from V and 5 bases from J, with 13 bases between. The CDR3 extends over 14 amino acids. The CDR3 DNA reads TGCGCCAGCAGCCAGACAACGGTTGGGGAGACCCAGTACTTC. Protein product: CASSQTTVGETQYF.

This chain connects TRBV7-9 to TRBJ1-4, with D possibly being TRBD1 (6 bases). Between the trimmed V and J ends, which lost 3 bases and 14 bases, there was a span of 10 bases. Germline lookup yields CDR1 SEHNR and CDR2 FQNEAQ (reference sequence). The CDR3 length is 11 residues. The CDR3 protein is CASSFGQGLFF. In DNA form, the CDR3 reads TGTGCCAGCAGCTTCGGGCAGGGGCTGTTTTTT.

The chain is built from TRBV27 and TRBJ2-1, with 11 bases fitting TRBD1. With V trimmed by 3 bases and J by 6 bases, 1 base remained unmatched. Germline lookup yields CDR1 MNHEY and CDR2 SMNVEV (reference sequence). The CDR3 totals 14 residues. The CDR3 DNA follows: TGTGCCAGCAGTTTCGGGACAGGGGGCAATGAGCAGTTCTTC. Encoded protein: CASSFGTGGNEQFF.

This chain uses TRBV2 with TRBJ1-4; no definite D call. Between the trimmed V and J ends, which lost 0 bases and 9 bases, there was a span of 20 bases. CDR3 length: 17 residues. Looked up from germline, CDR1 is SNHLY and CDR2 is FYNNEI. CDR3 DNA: TGTGCCAGCAGTGAAGCGCCTCTGACTACCCGAGTCCAAAAACTGTTTTTT. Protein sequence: CASSEAPLTTRVQKLFF.

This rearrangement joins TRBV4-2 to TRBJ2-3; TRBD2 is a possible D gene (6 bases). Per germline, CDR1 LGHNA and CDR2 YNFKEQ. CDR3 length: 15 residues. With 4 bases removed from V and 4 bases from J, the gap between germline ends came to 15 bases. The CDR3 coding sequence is TGTGCCAGCAGCCCAACCGGGGGAGGCCCAGATACGCAGTATTTT. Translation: CASSPTGGGPDTQYF.

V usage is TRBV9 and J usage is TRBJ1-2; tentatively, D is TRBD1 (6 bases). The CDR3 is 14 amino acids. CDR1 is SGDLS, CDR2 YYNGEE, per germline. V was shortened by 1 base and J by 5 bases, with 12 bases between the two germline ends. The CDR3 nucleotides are TGTGCCAGCAGCGTAACCGGACAGCCTTATGGCTACACCTTC. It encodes CASSVTGQPYGYTF.

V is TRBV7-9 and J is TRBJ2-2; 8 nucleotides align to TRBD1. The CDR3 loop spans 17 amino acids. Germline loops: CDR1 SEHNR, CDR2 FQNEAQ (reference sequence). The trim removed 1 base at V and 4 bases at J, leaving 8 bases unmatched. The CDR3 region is CASSLEAGGRFTGELFF. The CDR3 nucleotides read TGTGCCAGCAGCTTAGAGGCAGGGGGCCGATTCACCGGGGAGCTGTTTTTT.

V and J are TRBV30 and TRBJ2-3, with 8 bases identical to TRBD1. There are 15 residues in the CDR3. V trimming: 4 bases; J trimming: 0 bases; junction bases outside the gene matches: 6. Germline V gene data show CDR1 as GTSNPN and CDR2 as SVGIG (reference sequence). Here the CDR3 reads CAWTGGSSSTDTQYF. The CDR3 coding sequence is TGTGCCTGGACAGGGGGCTCCTCTAGCACAGATACGCAGTATTTT. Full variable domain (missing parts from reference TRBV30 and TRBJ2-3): SQTIHQWPATLVQPVGSPLSLECTVEGTSNPNLYWYRQAAGRGLQLLFYSVGIGQISSEVPQNLSASRPQDRQFILSSKKLLLSDSGFYLCAWTGGSSSTDTQYFGPGTRLTVL.

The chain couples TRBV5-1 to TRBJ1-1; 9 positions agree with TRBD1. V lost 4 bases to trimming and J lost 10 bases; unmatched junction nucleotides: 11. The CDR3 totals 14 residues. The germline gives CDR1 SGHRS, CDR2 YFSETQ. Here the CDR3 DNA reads TGCGCCAGCAGCCTGGGACAGGGCCTCTGGGGAGCTTTCTTT. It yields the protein CASSLGQGLWGAFF.

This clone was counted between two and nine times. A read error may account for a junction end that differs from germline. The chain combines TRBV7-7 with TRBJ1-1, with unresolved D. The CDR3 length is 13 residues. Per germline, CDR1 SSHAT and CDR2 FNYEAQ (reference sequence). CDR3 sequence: CASSPSVPAEAFF. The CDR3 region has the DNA TGTGCTAGCAGCCCCTCGGTACCGGCTGAAGCTTTCTTT. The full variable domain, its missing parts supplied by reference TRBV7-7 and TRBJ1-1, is GAGVSQSPRYKVTKRGQDVTLRCDPISSHATLYWYQQALGQGPEFLTYFNYEAQPDKSGLPSDRFSAERPEGSISTLTIQRTEQRDSAMYRCASSPSVPAEAFFGQGTRLTVV.

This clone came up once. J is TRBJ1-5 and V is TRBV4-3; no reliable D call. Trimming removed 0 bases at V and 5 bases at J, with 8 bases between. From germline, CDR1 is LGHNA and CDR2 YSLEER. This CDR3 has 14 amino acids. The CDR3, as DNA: TGCGCCAGCAGCCAAGATCTTCCAGATCAGCCCCAGCATTTT. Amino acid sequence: CASSQDLPDQPQHF.

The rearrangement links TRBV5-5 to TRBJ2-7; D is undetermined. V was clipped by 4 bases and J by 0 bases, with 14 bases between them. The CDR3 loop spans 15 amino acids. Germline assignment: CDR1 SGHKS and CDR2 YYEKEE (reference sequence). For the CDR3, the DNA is TGTGCCAGCAGCCCCGCACAGTTGGGCTCCTACGAGCAGTACTTC. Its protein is CASSPAQLGSYEQYF.

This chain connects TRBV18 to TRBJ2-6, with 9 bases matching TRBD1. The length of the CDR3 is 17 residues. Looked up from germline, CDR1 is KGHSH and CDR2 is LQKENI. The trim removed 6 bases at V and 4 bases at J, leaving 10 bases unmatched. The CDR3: CASSPDRGKEGANVLTF. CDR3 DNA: TGTGCCAGCTCGCCTGACAGGGGGAAAGAAGGGGCCAACGTCCTGACTTTC.

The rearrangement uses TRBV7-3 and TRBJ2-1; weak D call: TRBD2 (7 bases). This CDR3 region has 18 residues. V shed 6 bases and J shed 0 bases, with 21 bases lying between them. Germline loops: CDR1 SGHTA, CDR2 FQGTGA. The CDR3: CASRGVGGAGASYNEQFF. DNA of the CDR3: TGTGCCAGCAGGGGGGTTGGCGGGGCGGGGGCCTCCTACAATGAGCAGTTCTTC.